The clone carrying this T cell receptor beta chain was seen a handful of times. The antigen remains unidentified. 5'-RACE, quantitative and with molecular barcodes, yielded the TCR beta libraries. TCRdb analysed the 5' RACE reads with MiXCR anew, one entry per CDR3 protein. The repertoire holds 270,000 or so distinct CDR3 sequences, with 15% to 20% as singletons. The CDR3 loop spans 16 amino acids. Losses at the gene ends were 4 bases for V and 2 bases for J; bases not matched to a gene: 10. Germline CDR1 and CDR2: SGDLS and YYNGEE. These data come from a study of CD8 T cells in ankylosing spondylitis. Study-wide findings and caveats: Reports say disease-linked clones showed up significantly more in matched ankylosing spondylitis synovial fluid.

V usage is TRBV9 and J usage is TRBJ2-3; 7 positions match TRBD2. The sequencing input was blood, either unsorted or a sorted T cell fraction (not recorded which). This TCR came from a male donor with ankylosing spondylitis or in good health (not recorded which). For the CDR3, the DNA is TGTGCCAGCAGCCCCCATGGGAGGGAGAACACAGATACGCAGTATTTT. This gives the protein CASSPHGRENTDTQYF.